Listed below are T cell receptor beta chains from one sample, sequenced in a study of blood T cell repertoires in COVID-19. This table comes from immunoSEQ multiplex PCR, and its TCRdb copy is limited to in-frame clones, with some not included. The data contain about 140,000 clones, 70% to 90% of them singletons. The sequenced sample was peripheral blood. These receptor sequences come from an older woman with acute or convalescent COVID-19. The conserved cysteine and the conserved F or W are not part of the CDR3 here.

v_call | cdr3_aa
TRBV20-1 | SASRAGGQSYEQY
TRBV18 | ASSPQGFSSGNTIY
TRBV21-1 | ASSTKNRTARSTDTQY
TRBV6-1 | ASSEARQDYEQY
TRBV24-1 | ATSDSRTQGDQPQH
TRBV21-1 | ASTLTPGQALYGYT
TRBV6-4 | ASSERPLTFPDTQY
TRBV4-1 | ASSQDSGAYGYT
TRBV12-3/TRBV12-4 | ASRPTMNTEAF
TRBV28 | ASRSGTGAFETQY
TRBV19 | ASSIGQGGRGYT
TRBV15 | ATRGLPRGTQY
TRBV2 | ASRLRTGQSSPLH
TRBV7-9 | ASSSRTGGSSYNSPLH
TRBV11-2 | ASSDVMRVEQY
TRBV5-4 | ASSWGADGGYGYT
TRBV7-6 | ASSPSYSSYNEQF
TRBV27 | ASSSRSYSSYEQY
TRBV12-3/TRBV12-4 | ASSRTENYEQY
TRBV4-1 | ASSQGVAVSYEQY
TRBV5-4 | ASRFGTSGGNNEQF
TRBV18 | ASSQGQGGTGELF
TRBV30 | AWRTDRAYGYT
TRBV25-1 | ASSARGTGNTIY
TRBV5-6 | ASSLGGLEGYT
TRBV5-5 | ASTPGQGRVQY
TRBV2 | ASSQRTGGTEAF
TRBV5-8 | ASSLVLAGGPWETQY
TRBV19 | ASSASGYYEQY
TRBV7-7 | ASSRHGHSEKLF
TRBV7-2 | ASSLGGLYSPLH
TRBV11-3 | ASSLVGAEAF
TRBV2 | ASLGTGGFDYGYT
TRBV4-2 | ASSLKTGGEETQY
TRBV6-2/TRBV6-3 | ASSYSSDTQY
TRBV4-2 | ASTPRGTGELF
TRBV9 | ASSVGLLLAGGPYEQY
TRBV28 | ASRGTVRSQPQH
TRBV27 | ASSSQGALRNTIY
TRBV7-3 | ASARDSNQPQH
TRBV5-1 | ASSSGDRDHTGELF
TRBV19 | ASDRANTEAF
TRBV4-3 | ASSRGQENYGYT
TRBV5-1 | ASSLGRTGPYEQY